This entry is about one T cell receptor beta chain. This record comes from a study of PD-L1 blockade in urothelial cancer. Across the whole study: Each participant's history included 0 to 3 prior chemotherapy regimens. The authors examined blood 3 weeks (second dose) and 6 weeks after treatment start.

The repertoire was sequenced with immunoSEQ multiplex PCR; TCRdb's copy has only in-frame clones and lacks some. This table has under 90,000 clones, 85% to 95% appearing once. This TCR came from a man aged 55 to 69 with urothelial cancer. The specimen was PBMCs, collected around atezolizumab (anti-PD-L1) treatment.

CDR3 in DNA: TGTGCCAGTAGTTTCGCGGTCGTAGGTGAAAAACTGTTTTTT. Its protein is CASSFAVVGEKLFF. The rearrangement uses TRBV19 and TRBJ1-4; unclear D gene. Germline-derived CDR1 and CDR2 are LNHDA and SQIVND (reference sequence). The ends were cut back, 5 bases at V and 7 bases at J, with 14 bases in the middle. The CDR3 spans 14 residues.